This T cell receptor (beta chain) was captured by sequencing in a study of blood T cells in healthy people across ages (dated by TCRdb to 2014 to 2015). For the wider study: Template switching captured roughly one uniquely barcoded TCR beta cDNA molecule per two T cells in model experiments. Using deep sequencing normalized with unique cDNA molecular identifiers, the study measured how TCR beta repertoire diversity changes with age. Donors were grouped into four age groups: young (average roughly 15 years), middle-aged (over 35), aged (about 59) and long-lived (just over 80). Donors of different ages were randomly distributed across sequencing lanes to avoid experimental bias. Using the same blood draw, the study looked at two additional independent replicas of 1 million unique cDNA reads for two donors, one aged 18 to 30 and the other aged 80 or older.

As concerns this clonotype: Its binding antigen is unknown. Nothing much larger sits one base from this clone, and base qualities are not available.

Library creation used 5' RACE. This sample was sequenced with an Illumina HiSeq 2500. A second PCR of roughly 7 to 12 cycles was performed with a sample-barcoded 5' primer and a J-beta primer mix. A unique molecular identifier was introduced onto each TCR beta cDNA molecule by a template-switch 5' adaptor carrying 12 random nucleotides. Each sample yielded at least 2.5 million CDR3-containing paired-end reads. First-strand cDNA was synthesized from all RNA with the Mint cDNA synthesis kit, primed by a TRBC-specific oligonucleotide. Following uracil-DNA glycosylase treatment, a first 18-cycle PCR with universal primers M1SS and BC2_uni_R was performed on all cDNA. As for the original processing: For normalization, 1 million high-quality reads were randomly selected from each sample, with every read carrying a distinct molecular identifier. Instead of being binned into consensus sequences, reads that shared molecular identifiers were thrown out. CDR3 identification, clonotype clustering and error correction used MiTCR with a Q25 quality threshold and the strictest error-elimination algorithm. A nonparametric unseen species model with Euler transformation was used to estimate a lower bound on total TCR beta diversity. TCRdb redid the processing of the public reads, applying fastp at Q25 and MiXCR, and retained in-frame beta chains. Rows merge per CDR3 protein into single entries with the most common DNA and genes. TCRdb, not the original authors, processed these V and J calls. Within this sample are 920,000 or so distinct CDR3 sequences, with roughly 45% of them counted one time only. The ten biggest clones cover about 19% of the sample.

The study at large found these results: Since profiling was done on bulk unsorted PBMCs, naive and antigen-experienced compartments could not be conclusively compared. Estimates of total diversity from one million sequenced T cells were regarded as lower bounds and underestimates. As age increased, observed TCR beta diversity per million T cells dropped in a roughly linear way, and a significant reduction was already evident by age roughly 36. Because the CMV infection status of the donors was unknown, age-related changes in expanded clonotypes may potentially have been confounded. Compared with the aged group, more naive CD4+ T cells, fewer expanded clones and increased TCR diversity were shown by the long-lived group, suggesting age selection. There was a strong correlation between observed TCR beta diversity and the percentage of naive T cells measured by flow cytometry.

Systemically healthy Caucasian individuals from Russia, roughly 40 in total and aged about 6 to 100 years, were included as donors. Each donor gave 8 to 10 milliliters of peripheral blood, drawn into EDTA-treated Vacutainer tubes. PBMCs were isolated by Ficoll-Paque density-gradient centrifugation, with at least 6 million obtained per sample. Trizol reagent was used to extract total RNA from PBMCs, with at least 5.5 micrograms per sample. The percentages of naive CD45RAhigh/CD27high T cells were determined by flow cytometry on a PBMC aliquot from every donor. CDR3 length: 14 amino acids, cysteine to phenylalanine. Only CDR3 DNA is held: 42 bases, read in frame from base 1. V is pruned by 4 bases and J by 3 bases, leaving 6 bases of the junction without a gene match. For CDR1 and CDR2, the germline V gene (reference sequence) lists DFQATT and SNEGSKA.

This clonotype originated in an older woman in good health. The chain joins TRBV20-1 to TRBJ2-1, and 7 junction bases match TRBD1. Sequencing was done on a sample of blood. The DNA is TGCAGTGCTAAAGGCCCAGGGGGCTACAATGAGCAGTTCTTC. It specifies CSAKGPGGYNEQFF.